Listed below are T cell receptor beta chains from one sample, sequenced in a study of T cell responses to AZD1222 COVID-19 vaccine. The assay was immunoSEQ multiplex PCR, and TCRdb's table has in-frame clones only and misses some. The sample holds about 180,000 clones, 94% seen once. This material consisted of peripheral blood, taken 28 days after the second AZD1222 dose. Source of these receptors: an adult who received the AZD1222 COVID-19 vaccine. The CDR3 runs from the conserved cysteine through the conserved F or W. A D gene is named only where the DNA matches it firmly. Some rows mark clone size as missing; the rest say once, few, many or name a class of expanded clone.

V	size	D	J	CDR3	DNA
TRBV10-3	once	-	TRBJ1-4	CAISDTTNEKLFF	TGTGCCATCAGTGACACAACTAATGAAAAACTGTTTTTT
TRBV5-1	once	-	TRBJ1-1	CASSMGAYLDAEAFF	TGCGCCAGCAGCATGGGTGCATACTTGGACGCTGAAGCTTTCTTT
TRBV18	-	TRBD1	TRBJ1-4	CASSPSRQRQGMGKLFF	TGTGCCAGCTCACCTTCCAGACAAAGACAGGGGATGGGAAAACTGTTTTTT
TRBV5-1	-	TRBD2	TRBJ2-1	CASSLGTSGSRGNEQFF	TGCGCCAGCAGCTTGGGGACTAGCGGGAGTCGTGGCAATGAGCAGTTCTTC
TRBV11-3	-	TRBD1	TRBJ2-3	CAIRDRVTDTQYF	TGTGCCATTAGGGACAGAGTTACAGATACGCAGTATTTT
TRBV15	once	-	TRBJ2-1	CATSRARGSYNEQFF	TGTGCCACCAGCAGAGCCCGGGGCTCCTACAATGAGCAGTTCTTC
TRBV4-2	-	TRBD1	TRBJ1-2	CASSQAPRQGPGDGYTF	TGTGCCAGCAGCCAGGCTCCGCGACAGGGCCCGGGGGATGGCTACACCTTC
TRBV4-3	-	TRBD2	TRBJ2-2	CASSQSLGLAQTGELFF	TGCGCCAGCAGCCAATCCCTCGGACTAGCGCAAACCGGGGAGCTGTTTTTT
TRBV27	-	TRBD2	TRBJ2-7	CASSFAGGPQGGEQYF	TGTGCCAGCAGTTTCGCGGGAGGGCCCCAAGGAGGAGAGCAGTACTTC
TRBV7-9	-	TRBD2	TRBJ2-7	CASSSSGSSSTYEQYF	TGTGCCAGCAGTTCTAGCGGGAGTAGCAGCACCTACGAGCAGTACTTC
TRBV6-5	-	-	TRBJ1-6	CASSAGRIGSPLHF	TGTGCCAGCTCCGCAGGGAGGATTGGATCACCCCTCCACTTT
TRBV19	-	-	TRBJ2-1	CASSTGQLVNEQFF	TGTGCCAGTAGTACCGGACAATTAGTTAATGAGCAGTTCTTC
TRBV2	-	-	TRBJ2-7	CASSEDGTESGYEQYF	TGTGCCAGCAGTGAAGACGGGACCGAGTCCGGCTACGAGCAGTACTTC
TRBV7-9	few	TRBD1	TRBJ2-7	CASSLGTGLDEQYF	TGTGCCAGCAGCCTCGGGACAGGGTTGGACGAGCAGTACTTC
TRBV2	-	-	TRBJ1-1	CASSEGRATSGTEAFF	TGTGCCAGCAGTGAAGGGAGGGCAACCTCGGGCACTGAAGCTTTCTTT
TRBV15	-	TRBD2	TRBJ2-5	CATSRSTRGRGETQYF	TGTGCCACCAGCAGATCGACTCGCGGGAGGGGGGAGACCCAGTACTTC
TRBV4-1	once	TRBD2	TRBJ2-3	CASSQRGGPDTQYF	TGCGCCAGCAGCCAGCGGGGGGGTCCAGATACGCAGTATTTT
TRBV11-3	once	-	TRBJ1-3	CASSLAFEMGSGNTIYF	TGTGCCAGCAGCTTAGCTTTTGAGATGGGCTCTGGAAACACCATATATTTT
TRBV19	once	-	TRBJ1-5	CASSPPGSPQHF	TGTGCCAGTAGTCCCCCCGGTAGCCCCCAGCATTTT
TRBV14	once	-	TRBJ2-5	CASSQTREAQETQYF	TGTGCCAGCAGCCAAACCCGCGAAGCCCAAGAGACCCAGTACTTC
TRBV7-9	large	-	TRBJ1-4	CASQPKNGEKLFF	TGTGCCAGCCAACCTAAGAATGGTGAAAAACTGTTTTTT
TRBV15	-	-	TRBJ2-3	CATSREARTPDTQYF	TGTGCCACCAGCAGAGAGGCCCGGACTCCAGATACGCAGTATTTT
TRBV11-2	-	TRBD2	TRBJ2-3	CASSRDYTDTQYF	TGTGCCAGCAGCCGGGACTATACAGATACGCAGTATTTT
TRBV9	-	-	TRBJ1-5	CASSVEVGQPQHF	TGTGCCAGCAGCGTGGAAGTGGGTCAGCCCCAGCATTTT
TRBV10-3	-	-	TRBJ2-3	CAISSLERPATDTQYF	TGTGCCATCAGTTCCTTGGAGCGGCCCGCCACAGATACGCAGTATTTT
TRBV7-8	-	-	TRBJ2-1	CASRSYSSYNEQFF	TGTGCCAGCAGGTCGTATAGCTCCTACAATGAGCAGTTCTTC
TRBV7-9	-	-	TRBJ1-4	CASSFRAGTNEKLFF	TGTGCCAGCAGCTTTAGGGCTGGAACTAATGAAAAACTGTTTTTT
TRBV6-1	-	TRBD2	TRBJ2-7	CASSERSGAPYEQYF	TGTGCCAGCAGTGAACGTAGCGGGGCCCCCTACGAGCAGTACTTC
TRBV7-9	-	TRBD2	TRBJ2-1	CASSLVLAGYNEQFF	TGTGCCAGCAGCTTAGTTCTAGCGGGGTACAATGAGCAGTTCTTC
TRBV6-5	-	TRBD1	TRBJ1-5	CASSNTGVSNQPQHF	TGTGCCAGCAGCAATACAGGGGTCAGCAATCAGCCCCAGCATTTT
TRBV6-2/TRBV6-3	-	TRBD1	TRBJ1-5	CASSPGQGGNQPQHF	TGTGCCAGCAGCCCGGGACAGGGGGGCAATCAGCCCCAGCATTTT
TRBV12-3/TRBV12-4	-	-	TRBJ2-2	CASSLGGVGELFF	TGTGCCAGCAGTCTAGGTGGGGTCGGGGAGCTGTTTTTT
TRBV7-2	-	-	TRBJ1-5	CASSLQGGNQPQHF	TGTGCCAGCAGCCTACAGGGTGGCAATCAGCCCCAGCATTTT
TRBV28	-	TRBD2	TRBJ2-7	CASSLSGSSYEQYF	TGTGCCAGCAGTTTGAGCGGGAGTTCCTACGAGCAGTACTTC
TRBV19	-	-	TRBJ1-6	CASSMGGNSPLHF	TGTGCCAGTAGTATGGGCGGTAATTCACCCCTCCACTTT
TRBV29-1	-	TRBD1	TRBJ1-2	CSVGQGAFGYTF	TGCAGCGTCGGACAGGGGGCGTTTGGCTACACCTTC
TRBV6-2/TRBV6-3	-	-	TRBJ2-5	CASSNKETQYF	TGTGCCAGCAGCAATAAAGAGACCCAGTACTTC
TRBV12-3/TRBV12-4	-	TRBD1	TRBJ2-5	CASSLDRGETQYF	TGTGCCAGCAGTCTCGACAGGGGAGAGACCCAGTACTTC
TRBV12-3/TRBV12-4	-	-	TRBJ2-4	CASSIGQTPAYF	TGTGCCAGCAGTATCGGACAGACTCCGGCGTACTTC
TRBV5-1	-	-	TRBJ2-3	CASSLGGSDTQYF	TGCGCCAGCAGCTTGGGGGGTTCAGATACGCAGTATTTT
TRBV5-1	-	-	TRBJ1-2	CASSGRRDIKGYTF	TGCGCCAGCAGCGGGAGACGGGACATTAAAGGCTACACCTTC
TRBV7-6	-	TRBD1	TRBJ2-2	CASSLATTGGTGELFF	TGTGCCAGCAGCTTAGCGACCACAGGGGGCACCGGGGAGCTGTTTTTT
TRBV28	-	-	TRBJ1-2	CASSWVAGTAGYTF	TGTGCCAGCAGTTGGGTGGCAGGGACGGCTGGCTACACCTTC
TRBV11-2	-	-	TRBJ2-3	CASSSPFTDTQYF	TGTGCCAGCAGCTCGCCCTTCACAGATACGCAGTATTTT
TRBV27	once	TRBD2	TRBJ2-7	CASNRGGLAGSYEQYF	TGTGCCAGCAATCGAGGTGGACTAGCGGGCTCCTACGAGCAGTACTTC
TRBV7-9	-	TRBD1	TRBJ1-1	CASSPWDRGSPEAFF	TGTGCCAGCAGCCCGTGGGACAGGGGAAGCCCTGAAGCTTTCTTT
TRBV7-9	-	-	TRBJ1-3	CASSLVAASGNTIYF	TGTGCCAGCAGCTTAGTTGCCGCCTCTGGAAACACCATATATTTT
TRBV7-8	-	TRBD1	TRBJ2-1	CASSSPWDRRSPYNEQFF	TGTGCCAGCAGCTCCCCTTGGGACAGGCGATCTCCCTACAATGAGCAGTTCTTC
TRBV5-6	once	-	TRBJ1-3	CASSRLPTGLSGNTIYF	TGTGCCAGCAGCAGACTTCCGACAGGACTCTCTGGAAACACCATATATTTT
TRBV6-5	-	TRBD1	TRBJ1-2	CASRNPGQGGYGYTF	TGTGCCAGCAGGAACCCGGGACAGGGAGGATATGGCTACACCTTC
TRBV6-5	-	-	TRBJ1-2	CASIPAGDYGYTF	TGTGCCAGCATCCCCGCGGGGGACTATGGCTACACCTTC
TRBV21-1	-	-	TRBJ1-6	CASSKHRFLSPLHF	TGTGCCAGCAGCAAACACAGGTTTTTATCACCCCTCCACTTT